Sequencing of this T cell receptor (beta chain) was carried out in a study of T cell repertoires in cytomegalovirus infection. Across the whole study: Recently described HLA-C-restricted plus well-studied HLA-B-restricted CMV epitopes were used. Public TCR beta signatures marked donors with CMV infection and the matching HLA. Findings of the study overall: HLA-C-restricted, CMV-specific TCR beta clonotypes were dominant ex vivo.

Each CDR3 protein is one row after TCRdb ran MiXCR on the reads. The repertoire has fewer than 1,000,000 distinct CDR3 sequences, around 30% of them found once; the top ten carry around 15%. This clonotype was seen a handful of times. The antigen remains unidentified. CDR3 size: 21 residues. V shed 0 bases, J shed 1 base, and the junction held 16 bases outside the gene matches. Germline CDR1 is MNHEY and CDR2 is SVGEGT. The sequencing used cultured CD8+ T cells from PBMCs, collected from culture after CMV antigen stimulation. The source of this sequence is a human donor in good health (CMV status not recorded). Some clones in this sample may be carry-over from other donors' samples. The chain carries TRBV6-2 or TRBV6-3 and TRBJ2-5; 11 bases fit TRBD2. CDR3 amino acids: CASSYSRRGTSGLLPQETQYF. CDR3 DNA: TGTGCCAGCAGTTACTCGAGAAGAGGGACTAGCGGATTATTACCCCAAGAGACCCAGTACTTC.